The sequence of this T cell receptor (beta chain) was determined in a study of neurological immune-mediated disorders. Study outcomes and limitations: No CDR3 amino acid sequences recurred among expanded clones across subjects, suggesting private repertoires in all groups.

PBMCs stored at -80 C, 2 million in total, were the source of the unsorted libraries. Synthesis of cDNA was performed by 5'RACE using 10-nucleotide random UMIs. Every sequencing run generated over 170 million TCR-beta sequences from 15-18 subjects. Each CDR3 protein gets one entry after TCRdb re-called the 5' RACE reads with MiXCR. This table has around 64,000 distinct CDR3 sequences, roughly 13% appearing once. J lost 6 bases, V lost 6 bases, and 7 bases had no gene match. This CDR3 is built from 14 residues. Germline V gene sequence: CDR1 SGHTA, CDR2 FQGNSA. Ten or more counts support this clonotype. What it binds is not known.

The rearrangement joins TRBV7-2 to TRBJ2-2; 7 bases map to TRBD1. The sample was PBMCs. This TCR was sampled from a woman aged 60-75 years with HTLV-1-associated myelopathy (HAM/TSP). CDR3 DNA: TGTGCCAGCAGACAAGAGACAGGGCCCGGGGAGCTGTTTTTT. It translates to CASRQETGPGELFF.